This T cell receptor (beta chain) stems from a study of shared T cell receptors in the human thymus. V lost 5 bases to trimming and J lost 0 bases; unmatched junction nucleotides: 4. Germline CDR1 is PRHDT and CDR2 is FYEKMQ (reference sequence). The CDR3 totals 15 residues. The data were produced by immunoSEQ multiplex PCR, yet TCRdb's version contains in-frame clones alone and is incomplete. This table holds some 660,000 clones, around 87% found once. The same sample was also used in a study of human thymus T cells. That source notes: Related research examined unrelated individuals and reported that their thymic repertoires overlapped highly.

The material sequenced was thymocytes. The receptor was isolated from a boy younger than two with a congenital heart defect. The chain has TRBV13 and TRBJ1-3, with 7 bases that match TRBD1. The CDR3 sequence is CASSLRDSSGNTIYF. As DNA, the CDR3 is TGTGCCAGCAGCCTTAGGGACAGCTCTGGAAACACCATATATTTT.